Listed below are T cell receptor beta chains from one sample, sequenced in a study of cytotoxic CD8 clonotypes in ibrutinib-treated CLL. Libraries were prepared by immunoSEQ multiplex PCR; TCRdb keeps only in-frame clonotypes and omits some of them. The table includes around 53,000 clones, 50% to 60% detected once. Sequences were derived from PBMCs, sampled at disease progression, from a patient treated with ibrutinib. The receptors derive from a human donor with chronic lymphocytic leukemia. Each CDR3 is given with its conserved first and last residue. A D gene is named only where the DNA matches it firmly. Where a row states a size, it is once, few, many or the class of an expanded clone; other rows omit it.

CDR3 length,J gene,clone size,V gene,D gene,CDR3 protein,CDR3 DNA
16,TRBJ1-3,.,TRBV5-6,.,CASSQGPVSSGNTIYF,TGTGCCAGCAGCCAGGGACCGGTCAGCTCTGGAAACACCATATATTTT
15,TRBJ1-3,few,TRBV4-1,.,CASSQVAGLGNTIYF,TGCGCCAGCAGCCAAGTGGCAGGGCTAGGAAACACCATATATTTT
16,TRBJ1-1,.,TRBV5-6,.,CASSNPWGTMNTEAFF,TGTGCCAGCAGTAACCCCTGGGGCACCATGAACACTGAAGCTTTCTTT
14,TRBJ2-7,.,TRBV18,TRBD1,CASSLRDSSYEQYF,TGTGCCAGCTCACTTAGGGACAGCTCCTACGAGCAGTACTTC
13,TRBJ2-3,few,TRBV18,.,CASSPGGTSTQYF,TGTGCCAGCTCACCAGGAGGCACCTCTACGCAGTATTTT
14,TRBJ2-1,.,TRBV9,.,CASSSPVFHNEQFF,TGTGCCAGCAGCAGCCCGGTGTTCCACAATGAGCAGTTCTTC
16,TRBJ2-1,.,TRBV11-2,.,CASSSHGGNAYNEQFF,TGTGCCAGCAGCTCCCACGGAGGAAATGCCTACAATGAGCAGTTCTTC
14,TRBJ1-2,.,TRBV11-2,TRBD1,CASSGPGQGRGYTF,TGTGCCAGCAGCGGACCGGGACAGGGTAGAGGCTACACCTTC
12,TRBJ2-7,few,TRBV28,.,CASQEGSYEQYF,TGTGCCTCGCAAGAGGGGTCCTACGAGCAGTACTTC
14,TRBJ2-1,.,TRBV11-3,.,CASSLDGDTNEQFF,TGTGCCAGCAGCTTAGATGGGGACACCAATGAGCAGTTCTTC
13,TRBJ1-1,once,TRBV19,.,CASSIGGNTEAFF,TGTGCCAGTAGTATAGGCGGAAACACTGAAGCTTTCTTT
14,TRBJ2-2,few,TRBV6-6,TRBD1,CASRTGMRTGELFF,TGTGCCAGCCGGACAGGAATGCGCACCGGGGAGCTGTTTTTT
14,TRBJ1-4,few,TRBV25-1,.,CASSENQSREKLFF,TGTGCCAGCAGTGAGAATCAGTCTCGTGAAAAACTGTTTTTT
16,TRBJ2-3,.,TRBV15,TRBD2,CATSRGLAGGRHTQYF,TGTGCCACCAGCAGAGGACTAGCGGGAGGCCGCCATACGCAGTATTTT
12,TRBJ1-3,.,TRBV19,.,CASSVYGNTIYF,TGTGCCAGTAGTGTTTATGGAAACACCATATATTTT
15,TRBJ2-7,few,TRBV5-4,.,CASSPIGTKSYEQYF,TGTGCCAGCAGCCCGATAGGGACAAAATCCTACGAGCAGTACTTC
16,TRBJ1-4,.,TRBV7-9,.,CASSLHPGDSNEKLFF,TGTGCCAGCAGCTTACATCCAGGGGACTCCAATGAAAAACTGTTTTTT
15,TRBJ2-1,.,TRBV6-1,.,CASSPKGGSSYEQFF,TGTGCCAGCAGTCCCAAAGGGGGTAGCTCGTATGAGCAGTTCTTC
14,TRBJ1-1,.,TRBV15,.,CATSKQGGSTEAFF,TGTGCCACCAGCAAACAGGGAGGGAGCACTGAAGCTTTCTTT
13,TRBJ1-1,.,TRBV29-1,.,CSVEFIGNTEAFF,TGCAGCGTTGAATTTATAGGGAACACTGAAGCTTTCTTT
14,TRBJ2-5,few,TRBV18,.,CASSPAGAQETQYF,TGTGCCAGCTCACCCGCAGGGGCCCAAGAGACCCAGTACTTC
14,TRBJ2-7,few,TRBV11-2,TRBD1,CASEPGTGPYEQYF,TGTGCCAGCGAGCCGGGGACAGGACCATACGAGCAGTACTTC
13,TRBJ2-7,.,TRBV7-2,TRBD1,CASGKDRALEQYF,TGTGCCAGCGGAAAGGACAGGGCCTTGGAGCAGTACTTC